The entry below gives a single T cell receptor beta chain sequence along with its context. Antigen: not known. As it was prepared, the TCRbeta library received unique molecular identifiers. TCRdb used MiXCR to reprocess the PCR reads, holding one entry per CDR3 protein. Of some 200,000 distinct CDR3 sequences listed, 7% to 9% were seen once; the top ten hold 35% to 40%. This sample was included in a study of T-cell reconstitution after alpha-beta-depleted transplantation in children. Study-level results: After one year, T-cell counts and TCRbeta diversity mostly came from new T cells. Roughly two months post-transplant, alpha-beta T cells reportedly originated from several hundred graft clones that had expanded.

Trimming took 0 bases from V and 0 from J, leaving 13 bases between them. The CDR3 runs 17 residues. Germline CDR1 and CDR2: SGHTA and FQGNSA. Source: PBMCs, mostly from graft donor cells, taken 360 days after TCRalphabeta/CD19-depleted stem cell transplant. This clonotype originated in a male patient between 2 and 10 years old who had a stem cell transplant for acute myeloid leukemia, so the T cells may come from the graft donor. The rearrangement joins TRBV7-2 to TRBJ2-3, with a weak D call TRBD2 (6 bases). The CDR3 DNA reads as TGTGCCAGCAGCTTAGCGGGGCTAGCGCTGAGCACAGATACGCAGTATTTT. Translating it yields CASSLAGLALSTDTQYF.